Shown below are 21 T cell receptor beta chains from a single sample sequenced in a study of CD8 T cells in ankylosing spondylitis (dated by TCRdb to 2017 to 2019). The library was produced with 5' RACE. Sequencing instrument: Illumina HiSeq 2500. TCRdb cleaned the public reads at Q25 with fastp, built clones with MiXCR and kept in-frame beta chains. Rows merge per CDR3 protein into single entries with the most common DNA and genes. Counted in this sample were 35,000 to 50,000 distinct CDR3 sequences; approximately 3.6% of them appeared once. About 4% of the sample comes from the top ten. Sequencing input: blood, either unsorted or a sorted T cell fraction (not recorded which). The receptors originated from a female donor with ankylosing spondylitis or in good health (not recorded which).

At least ten counts were recorded for this clonotype. The V gene is TRBV9, the J gene TRBJ2-7, with D unresolved. The CDR3 extends over 14 amino acids. Between the trimmed V and J ends, which lost 0 bases and 1 base, there was a span of 8 bases. Germline CDR1 SGDLS, CDR2 YYNGEE. The CDR3 is CASSVDGRSYEQYF. CDR3 sequence (DNA): TGTGCCAGCAGCGTAGACGGAAGGTCCTACGAGCAGTACTTC.

The rearrangement links TRBV9 to TRBJ2-1; D unresolved. The ends were cut back, 0 bases at V and 8 bases at J, with 18 bases in the middle. Germline V gives CDR1 SGDLS, CDR2 YYNGEE. The CDR3 spans 16 residues. The CDR3 region is CASSVELGKANDEQFF. CDR3 bases: TGTGCCAGCAGCGTAGAACTCGGTAAAGCAAACGATGAGCAGTTCTTC.

This clonotype was detected ten times or more. V gene TRBV9 combines with J gene TRBJ1-1; maybe TRBD1 (6 bases). CDR3 length equals 15 residues. Per the germline V gene, CDR1 is SGDLS and CDR2 is YYNGEE. Trimming left V 2 bases short and J 6 bases short, with 17 bases between. The CDR3 nucleotides are TGTGCCAGCAGCGTGGGAGGGGGAACTGGGTCTGAAGCTTTCTTT. Its translation is CASSVGGGTGSEAFF.

This clonotype was detected ten times or more. The gene calls are TRBV9 and TRBJ2-7; D might be TRBD2 (6 bases). Germline V CDR1 and CDR2: SGDLS, YYNGEE. The length of the CDR3 is 15 residues. V gave up 2 bases and J gave up 2 bases, with 14 bases separating them. CDR3 DNA: TGTGCCAGCAGCGTCGATACGGGAGACACCTACGAGCAGTACTTC. This encodes CASSVDTGDTYEQYF.

This clonotype was seen many times. The V gene is TRBV9, the J gene TRBJ2-3; D call uncertain. V shed 2 bases and J shed 6 bases, with 16 bases lying between them. Germline V gene lookup returns CDR1 SGDLS and CDR2 YYNGEE. This CDR3 is 15 amino acids long. The CDR3 DNA follows: TGTGCCAGCAGCGTTGACCGATTCCCTAGGGATACGCAGTATTTT. Protein product: CASSVDRFPRDTQYF.

At least ten counts were recorded for this clonotype. The CDR3 is CASSGQTYNEQFF. CDR3 coding DNA: TGTGCCAGCAGCGGGCAGACATACAATGAGCAGTTCTTC. J is TRBJ2-1 and V is TRBV9; unclear D gene. This CDR3 has 13 residues. Trimming removed 3 bases at V and 4 bases at J, with 8 bases between. Germline-derived CDR1 and CDR2 are SGDLS and YYNGEE.

This clonotype was seen ten or more times. The chain has TRBV9 and TRBJ1-3; no reliable D call. The V gene lost 3 bases and the J gene lost 0 bases, with 19 bases spanning the gap. The CDR3 runs to 18 residues. In germline, CDR1 is SGDLS, CDR2 YYNGEE. CDR3 nucleotide sequence: TGTGCCAGCAGCGCCTCAAACCAGACGCGGATCTCTGGAAACACCATATATTTT. Its protein product is CASSASNQTRISGNTIYF.

This clonotype was counted ten times or more. The chain recombines TRBV9 with TRBJ2-7, with D tentatively TRBD2 (6 bases). The CDR3 consists of 13 residues. The V and J ends lost 0 bases and 12 bases respectively, with 16 bases between them. Germline lookup yields CDR1 SGDLS and CDR2 YYNGEE. This CDR3 is CASSVGELEGLYF. DNA of the CDR3: TGTGCCAGCAGCGTAGGGGAGTTGGAGGGGCTGTACTTC.

Relative to its sample, this clonotype is medium-sized. As DNA, the CDR3 is TGTGCCAGCAGCGGGGCCTTGGGCGAAAAACTGTTTTTT. Amino acid sequence: CASSGALGEKLFF. The rearrangement uses TRBV9 and TRBJ1-4; D ambiguous. The CDR3 has 13 residues. V lost 3 bases to trimming and J lost 8 bases, with 11 bases between them. The germline V gene encodes CDR1 SGDLS and CDR2 YYNGEE.

This clonotype was counted many times. The V and J genes are TRBV9 and TRBJ2-7, with D uncertain. The germline V and J ends were trimmed by 4 bases and 8 bases, with 13 bases remaining between them. The CDR3 is made up of 12 amino acids. Per germline, CDR1 SGDLS and CDR2 YYNGEE. The CDR3 DNA sequence: TGTGCCAGCAGCTTCCTGGACGGCCAGCAGTACTTC. It translates to CASSFLDGQQYF.

This clonotype was recorded many times. This chain joins TRBV9 and TRBJ1-6; D gene ambiguous. CDR1 is SGDLS and CDR2 is YYNGEE in the germline V gene. V was trimmed by 0 bases and J by 10 bases, leaving 20 bases between them. The CDR3 extends over 17 amino acids. The CDR3 DNA follows: TGTGCCAGCAGCGTAGGGCCCCCGGACCTCATGGGATCACCCCTCCACTTT. Translation: CASSVGPPDLMGSPLHF.

This clonotype has ten or more counts. This chain links TRBV9 with TRBJ1-1; TRBD1 agrees at 8 bases. The CDR3 is 15 residues long. Trimming cost V 2 bases and J 2 bases; bases outside gene matches: 5. Germline V gene data show CDR1 as SGDLS and CDR2 as YYNGEE. Written as DNA, the CDR3 is TGTGCCAGCAGCGTGACGACAGGGGATAACACTGAAGCTTTCTTT. Amino acids: CASSVTTGDNTEAFF. Together with reference TRBV9 and TRBJ1-1, the CDR3 gives the full variable domain: DSGVTQTPKHLITATGQRVTLRCSPRSGDLSVYWYQQSLDQGLQFLIQYYNGEERAKGNILERFSAQQFPDLHSELNLSSLELGDSALYFCASSVTTGDNTEAFFGQGTRLTVV.

Ten or more counts support this clonotype. This rearrangement joins TRBV9 to TRBJ2-5; D may match TRBD1 or TRBD2 (5 bases each). In germline, CDR1 is SGDLS, CDR2 YYNGEE. CDR3 size: 15 residues. V was pared by 4 bases and J by 5 bases, with 18 bases between. The CDR3 region has the DNA TGTGCCAGCAGCCCAAGTGGGACCCAAGCGGAGACCCAGTACTTC. Translation gives CASSPSGTQAETQYF.

This clonotype was seen at least ten times. V gene TRBV9 combines with J gene TRBJ2-3, with D possibly TRBD1 on 5 matching bases. The germline V gene has CDR1 SGDLS and CDR2 YYNGEE. The V gene lost 0 bases and the J gene lost 4 bases, with 12 bases spanning the gap. The length of the CDR3 is 15 residues. CDR3: CASSVGALTADTQYF. CDR3 in DNA: TGTGCCAGCAGCGTAGGGGCCCTGACAGCAGATACGCAGTATTTT.

This clonotype was counted ten times or more. The V gene is TRBV9, the J gene TRBJ2-1; 7 bases are a match to TRBD2. The ends lost 4 bases at V and 3 bases at J; junction bases unmatched: 4. Per germline, CDR1 SGDLS and CDR2 YYNGEE. This CDR3 region has 14 residues. CDR3 nucleotide sequence: TGTGCCAGCAGCACACGGGACTACTACAATGAGCAGTTCTTC. It specifies CASSTRDYYNEQFF.

This clonotype was found many times. The chain is built from TRBV9 and TRBJ2-3; no clear D. The CDR3 runs to 14 residues. Germline V lookup: CDR1 SGDLS, CDR2 YYNGEE. V dropped 2 bases and J dropped 0 bases, with 7 bases sitting between them. The CDR3 DNA reads as TGTGCCAGCAGCGTGGAGTCAAGCACAGATACGCAGTATTTT. It specifies CASSVESSTDTQYF.

This clonotype has ten or more counts. The rearrangement links TRBV9 to TRBJ1-2; maybe TRBD1 (5 bases). The ends were cut back, 4 bases at V and 8 bases at J, with 15 bases in the middle. This CDR3 contains 13 residues. Germline V gene sequence: CDR1 SGDLS, CDR2 YYNGEE. CDR3 sequence (DNA): TGTGCCAGCAGCCCGAGGGGAATGGAGGGCTACACCTTC. Translating it yields CASSPRGMEGYTF.

The table lists this clonotype with many counts. The rearrangement joins TRBV27 to TRBJ2-1; D remains ambiguous. CDR1 MNHEY and CDR2 SMNVEV come from the germline V gene (reference sequence). Trimming took off 5 bases at V and 0 bases at J, with 14 bases between the two ends. This CDR3 contains 16 residues. CDR3: CASSGSSFSSYNEQFF. As DNA, the CDR3 is TGTGCCAGCAGTGGATCGTCCTTTAGCTCCTACAATGAGCAGTTCTTC.

This clonotype has ten or more counts. The chain recombines TRBV9 with TRBJ1-1, with 8 bases matching TRBD1. The CDR3 length is 15 residues. With 2 bases clipped from V and 4 bases from J, the junction kept 7 bases outside the gene matches. The germline gives CDR1 SGDLS, CDR2 YYNGEE. The CDR3 loop is CASSVMQGAGTEAFF. CDR3 DNA sequence: TGTGCCAGCAGCGTTATGCAGGGGGCCGGCACTGAAGCTTTCTTT.

This clonotype was picked up a small number of times. CDR3 loop: CASSEHRGDTQYF. As DNA, the CDR3 is TGTGCCAGCAGCGAGCACAGGGGGGATACGCAGTATTTT. This chain connects TRBV9 to TRBJ2-3; 8 bases map to TRBD1. Germline loops: CDR1 SGDLS, CDR2 YYNGEE. Trimming cost V 3 bases and J 6 bases; bases outside gene matches: 3. The length of the CDR3 is 13 residues.

The chain employs TRBV9 and TRBJ2-1; D possibly matches TRBD1 or TRBD2 (6 bases each). Germline CDR1 reads SGDLS; CDR2 reads YYNGEE. With 0 bases removed from V and 0 bases from J, the gap between germline ends came to 19 bases. The length of the CDR3 is 19 residues. CDR3 nucleotide sequence: TGTGCCAGCAGCGTAGCAAGCGGATCTCGGGGGCCCTCCTACAATGAGCAGTTCTTC. Its translation is CASSVASGSRGPSYNEQFF.